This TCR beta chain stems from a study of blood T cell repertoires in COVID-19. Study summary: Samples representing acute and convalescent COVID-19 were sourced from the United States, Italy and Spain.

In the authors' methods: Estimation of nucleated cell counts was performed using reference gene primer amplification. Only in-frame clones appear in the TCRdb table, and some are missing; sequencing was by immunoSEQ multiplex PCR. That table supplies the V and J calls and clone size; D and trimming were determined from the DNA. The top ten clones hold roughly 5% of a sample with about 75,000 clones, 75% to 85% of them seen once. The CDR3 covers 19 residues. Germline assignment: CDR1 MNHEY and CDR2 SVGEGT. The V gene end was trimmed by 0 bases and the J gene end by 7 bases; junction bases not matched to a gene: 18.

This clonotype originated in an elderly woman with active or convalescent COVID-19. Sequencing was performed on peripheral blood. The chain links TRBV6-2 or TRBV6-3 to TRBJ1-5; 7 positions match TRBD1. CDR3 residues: CASSYSLVAVDRVEQPQHF. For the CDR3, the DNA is TGTGCCAGCAGTTACTCCCTCGTGGCCGTTGACAGGGTGGAACAGCCCCAGCATTTT.